These 5 T cell receptor beta chains came from one sample sequenced in a study of blood T cells in healthy people across ages. A sample-barcoded 5' primer and a J-beta primer mix were used in a second PCR of about 6 to 11 cycles. MiXCR, applied by TCRdb to the 5' RACE reads, yields one record per CDR3 protein. Of about 680,000 distinct CDR3 sequences listed, 49% are singletons. Material: blood. The receptors were gathered from an older woman in good health.

The gene calls are TRBV7-9 and TRBJ1-2, with no clear D. CDR1 SEHNR and CDR2 FQNEAQ come from the germline V gene (reference sequence). V dropped 0 bases and J dropped 8 bases, with 16 bases sitting between them. This CDR3 contains 15 residues. CDR3 nucleotide sequence: TGTGCCAGCAGCTTAGCCCGCGTGGGTGGCTACGGCTACACCTTC. It encodes CASSLARVGGYGYTF.

V gene TRBV15 combines with J gene TRBJ2-2; the D is unclear. Germline CDR1 reads LNHNV; CDR2 reads YYDKDF (reference sequence). This CDR3 is 16 amino acids long. V gave up 0 bases and J gave up 0 bases, with 8 bases separating them. The DNA of the CDR3 is TGTGCCACCAGCAGAGATGCGTATACGAACACCGGGGAGCTGTTTTTT. It translates to CATSRDAYTNTGELFF.

In this sample, this clonotype turned up once. An end of the junction differs from the germline gene, which may be a read error. The rearrangement links TRBV6-2 or TRBV6-3 to TRBJ2-2; maybe TRBD2 (5 bases). This CDR3 comprises 16 residues. In germline, CDR1 is MNHEY, CDR2 SVGEGT. The chain's CDR3 is CASSYASVGNAGELFF. CDR3 nucleotide sequence: TGTGCCAGCAGTTACGCCTCGGTCGGGAACGCCGGGGAGCTGTTTTTT.

This clonotype was observed a few times. The V and J genes are TRBV10-3 and TRBJ1-1, with D tentatively TRBD1 (6 bases). CDR3 length equals 16 residues. In germline, CDR1 is ENHRY, CDR2 SYGVKD. Trimming cost V 4 bases and J 1 base, with 16 bases left between them. The CDR3 bases are TGTGCCATCAGTGGGGCGCCGGGACACCCGAACACTGAAGCTTTCTTT. It encodes CAISGAPGHPNTEAFF.

This chain joins TRBV12-3 or TRBV12-4 and TRBJ2-4, with D possibly matching TRBD1 (6 bases). Trimming removed 4 bases from V and 1 base from J, with 17 bases in between. The CDR3 consists of 17 residues. The DNA for the CDR3 is TGTGCCAGCAGTTCCTACCTCAGGGGTCCGGCCAAAAACATTCAGTACTTC. Amino acid sequence: CASSSYLRGPAKNIQYF.